One sample yielded the 29 T cell receptor beta chains listed below, sequenced in a study of tumor-infiltrating lymphocytes in primary liver carcinoma. With a constant-region primer, TCR beta cDNA was made from 500 ng of total RNA. Employing slightly modified ARM-PCR, three nested multiplex PCR rounds were run, and these gave rise to the TCR beta libraries. TRBV1-TRBV30 forward primers paired with a C-beta reverse primer were used in the first two PCR rounds, which ran roughly 9 cycles each. TCRdb reprocessed the multiplex PCR reads via MiXCR and lists one record per CDR3 protein. In the table there are approximately 330,000 distinct CDR3 sequences, almost 65% of which are singletons. Unsorted whole blood supplied the RNA, and germline DNA was extracted too. The specimen was peripheral blood. The receptor set was obtained from a man aged 35-49 years with primary liver carcinoma and hepatitis B virus infection.

The CDR3 sequence is CATSEGPGETQYF. CDR3 bases: TGTGCCACTTCTGAGGGTCCTGGAGAGACCCAGTACTTC. This chain links TRBV19 with TRBJ2-5, with a possible D match to TRBD2 (5 bases). This CDR3 comprises 13 residues. Trimming took 10 bases from V and 4 from J, leaving 16 bases between them. Germline lookup yields CDR1 LNHDA and CDR2 SQIVND (reference sequence).

This clonotype was detected only once. A read error is possible here, since a much larger clone lies one base away. The chain employs TRBV6-5 and TRBJ1-5; possible D gene TRBD1, 6 bases. CDR3 length: 15 amino acids. The V end lost 2 bases, the J end lost 0 bases, and 8 bases lay between the germline ends. Germline V gives CDR1 MNHEY, CDR2 SVGAGI. DNA for the CDR3: TGTGCCAGCAGTTACACAGGGTGTAGCAATCAGCCCCAGCATTTT. Translating gives CASSYTGCSNQPQHF.

The gene calls are TRBV7-2 and TRBJ2-7, with 10 bases fitting TRBD2. This CDR3 is built from 16 residues. V was clipped by 1 base and J by 0 bases; unmatched bases: 3. CDR1 and CDR2 (germline): SGHTA, FQGNSA. In nucleotides, the CDR3 is TGTGCCAGCAGCTTAGACGCTAGCGGGAGCTCCTACGAGCAGTACTTC. Its protein is CASSLDASGSSYEQYF.

The rearrangement uses TRBV11-3 and TRBJ2-3, with 8 bases fitting TRBD2. The germline V gene encodes CDR1 SGHNT and CDR2 YENEEA. V lost 6 bases and J lost 5; bases outside the gene matches: 10. This CDR3 spans 15 amino acids. Here the CDR3 reads CASSLEWAGGDTQYF. CDR3 DNA sequence: TGTGCCAGCAGTCTCGAGTGGGCGGGAGGAGATACGCAGTATTTT.

With regard to this clonotype: The CDR3 end shows no conserved phenylalanine or tryptophan, and so a read error is likely. The chain is built from TRBV10-3 and TRBJ2-1; 7 nucleotides agree with TRBD2. Germline CDR1 ENHRY, CDR2 SYGVKD. V shed 0 bases and J 9 bases; nucleotides not matched to a gene: 8. The CDR3 extends over 15 amino acids. CDR3 bases: TGTGCCATCAGTGAGTCGTGGCGGGAGTACGGTGAGCAGTTCTCC. This translates into CAISESWREYGEQFS.

Worth noting for this clonotype: This may be a read error, as it is one base from a much larger clone. The V gene is TRBV6-2 or TRBV6-3, the J gene TRBJ1-2, with D maybe TRBD1 (5 bases). This CDR3 is built from 13 residues. V was clipped by 7 bases and J by 2 bases, with 11 bases between them. Looked up from germline, CDR1 is MNHEY and CDR2 is SVGEGT. The CDR3 coding sequence is TGTGCCAGCATCGAGACAGCCAACTATGGCTACACCTTC. Translating it yields CASIETANYGYTF.

The chain carries TRBV12-3 or TRBV12-4 and TRBJ1-1; D remains ambiguous. Trimming cost V 5 bases and J 6 bases, with 16 bases left between them. The CDR3 has 14 amino acids. This CDR3 reads CASSTQWWTAEAFF. For the CDR3, the DNA is TGTGCCAGCAGTACACAATGGTGGACCGCTGAAGCTTTCTTT.

This chain links TRBV1 with TRBJ2-1; TRBD2 is taken as the D call from the table, unchecked against the DNA. TRBV1 is deemed a pseudogene. The CDR3 runs to 17 residues. For the CDR3, the DNA is TGCACCAGCAGCCAAGTGACTAGCGAGAAGTCCTACAATAAGCAGTTCTTC. Amino acids: CTSSQVTSEKSYNKQFF.

This clonotype was recorded at least ten times. The V call is TRBV12-3 or TRBV12-4, the J call TRBJ1-1; 8 positions agree with TRBD1. The CDR3 consists of 14 residues. The V gene end was trimmed by 6 bases and the J gene end by 1 base; junction bases not matched to a gene: 4. The CDR3 DNA reads TGTGCCAGCAGCAGACAGGGGCCGAACACTGAAGCTTTCTTT. Translating it yields CASSRQGPNTEAFF.

Remarks on this clonotype: An end of the junction differs from the germline gene, which may be a read error. The chain is built from TRBV4-2 and TRBJ1-2, with 7 bases lining up with TRBD1. The CDR3 runs 13 residues. The germline V gene has CDR1 LGHNA and CDR2 YNFKEQ. The CDR3 is CAGSQDREFGYTF. As DNA, the CDR3 is TGTGCCGGCAGCCAAGACAGGGAATTTGGCTACACCTTC.

Regarding this clonotype: Germline and junction disagree at one end, which may indicate a read error. The rearrangement links TRBV6-2 or TRBV6-3 to TRBJ2-7; the D is unclear. CDR1 MNHEY and CDR2 SVGEGT come from the germline V gene. This CDR3 has 11 residues. CDR3 bases: TGTGCCAGCAATTACGCGTTTGAGCAGTACTTC. It codes for CASNYAFEQYF.

Comments on this clonotype: A clone one base away is much larger, so this may be a read error. Since the CDR3 does not end with the conserved phenylalanine or tryptophan, this likely comes from a read error. The genes are TRBV12-3 or TRBV12-4 and TRBJ1-1; no reliable D call. CDR3 length equals 13 residues. The V end was cut by 4 bases, the J end by 11 bases, with 17 bases between. The CDR3 DNA reads as TGTGCCAGCAGTTCCGATTCCAAGATGGGGGCTTTCATT. As protein: CASSSDSKMGAFI.

A word on this clonotype: This may arise from a read error, as a much more abundant clone is one base away. V and J are TRBV4-1 and TRBJ2-4, with D maybe TRBD2 (7 bases). CDR1 and CDR2 from the germline V gene are MGHRA and YSYEKL. This CDR3 comprises 14 residues. For the CDR3, the DNA is TGCGCCAGCAGCCAAGAAATAGGGGGGGACATTCGGTACTTC. It specifies CASSQEIGGDIRYF.

This clonotype was counted ten times or more. This chain joins TRBV6-5 and TRBJ2-2; D is perhaps TRBD1 or TRBD2 (5 bases each). Germline CDR1 MNHEY, CDR2 SVGAGI. The V and J ends lost 3 bases and 4 bases respectively, with 12 bases between them. The CDR3 has 15 amino acids. In nucleotides, the CDR3 is TGTGCCAGCAGTTATGGGGCAGGGACCACCGGGGAGCTGTTTTTT. Translated: CASSYGAGTTGELFF.

With regard to this clonotype: At one end the junction does not follow the germline gene, possibly because of a read error. The chain couples TRBV11-2 to TRBJ2-6, with D perhaps given as TRBD1 or TRBD2 (5 bases each). Germline values: CDR1 SGHAT, CDR2 FQNNGV. The CDR3 spans 15 residues. This CDR3 is CASSLEWTGTNALTF. The CDR3 DNA reads as TGTGCCAGCAGCTTGGAGTGGACTGGGACCAACGCCCTGACTTTC. The full variable domain, rest sourced from reference TRBV11-2 and TRBJ2-6, is EAGVAQSPRYKIIEKRQSVAFWCNPISGHATLYWYQQILGQGPKLLIQFQNNGVVDDSQLPKDRFSAERLKGVDSTLKIQPAKLEDSAVYLCASSLEWTGTNALTFGAGSRLTVL.

Worth noting for this clonotype: One base away lies a much larger clone, so this may be a sequencing read error. The conserved final phenylalanine or tryptophan is absent from the CDR3, which likely points to a read error. The chain links TRBV4-3 to TRBJ2-1; 12 bases match TRBD2. The CDR3 length is 15 residues. Per germline, CDR1 LGHNA and CDR2 YSLEER. After removal of 3 bases from V and 5 bases from J, the junction contained 2 bases not matched to a gene. Written as DNA, the CDR3 is TGCGCCAGCAGCCACGGACTAGCGGGACACAATGAGCAGTTCCTC. It codes for CASSHGLAGHNEQFL.

The V and J genes are TRBV6-5 and TRBJ1-5; D is unresolved. V shed 3 bases and J shed 6 bases, with 15 bases lying between them. The CDR3 length is 15 residues. CDR1 and CDR2 (germline): MNHEY, SVGAGI. The CDR3 DNA is TGTGCCAGCAGTTATAGGGTAGGCCGCAGTCAGCCCCAGCATTTT. As protein: CASSYRVGRSQPQHF.

Many counts were recorded for this clonotype. The rearrangement links TRBV6-1 to TRBJ1-2; D remains unclear. The V end lost 2 bases, the J end lost 9 bases, and 7 bases lay between the germline ends. CDR3 length: 11 amino acids. Germline CDR1 MNHNS, CDR2 SASEGT. The CDR3 coding sequence is TGTGCCAGCAGTGAATGGTCGAGCTACACCTTC. It translates to CASSEWSSYTF.

Relative to its sample, this clonotype is medium-sized. The V and J genes are TRBV11-2 and TRBJ2-5; 10 positions match TRBD2. The CDR3 is made up of 13 amino acids. From germline, CDR1 is SGHAT and CDR2 FQNNGV. V gave up 6 bases and J gave up 6 bases; unmatched junction bases: 4. The CDR3 bases are TGTGCCAGCAGAAATAGCGGGAGGCAGACCCAGTACTTC. It yields the protein CASRNSGRQTQYF. Variable domain in full (rest from reference TRBV11-2 and TRBJ2-5): EAGVAQSPRYKIIEKRQSVAFWCNPISGHATLYWYQQILGQGPKLLIQFQNNGVVDDSQLPKDRFSAERLKGVDSTLKIQPAKLEDSAVYLCASRNSGRQTQYFGPGTRLLVL.

This clonotype appeared many times. This sequence joins TRBV6-5 and TRBJ2-7, with TRBD2 as a possible D gene (5 bases). The CDR3 consists of 14 residues. Germline CDR1 reads MNHEY; CDR2 reads SVGAGI. Deletions cut 8 bases from V and 4 bases from J, with 18 bases between. Here the CDR3 reads CASGPLDPGYEQYF. The CDR3 DNA follows: TGTGCCAGCGGACCTTTGGACCCGGGGTACGAGCAGTACTTC.

This clonotype has a handful of counts. Here the CDR3 reads CASSYSGLAGVVTQYF. The CDR3, as DNA: TGTGCCAGCAGTTACTCGGGACTAGCGGGAGTGGTCACGCAGTATTTT. V and J are TRBV6-6 and TRBJ2-3; TRBD2 matches 14 bases. Germline CDR1 is MNHNY and CDR2 is SVGAGI (reference sequence). V was pared by 0 bases and J by 9 bases, with 5 bases of the junction left unmatched. This CDR3 spans 16 amino acids.

As regards this clonotype: At one end, the junction sequence differs from germline, possibly due to a read error. The chain combines TRBV11-1 with TRBJ2-2, with D perhaps given as TRBD1 or TRBD2 (5 bases each). The CDR3 is 14 amino acids. Looked up from germline, CDR1 is SGHAT and CDR2 is FQDESV (reference sequence). The CDR3 DNA sequence: TGTGCCAGCAGTTTAGTTCGGGGCGCCGGGGAGCTGCTTTTT. Protein product: CASSLVRGAGELLF.

This clonotype was picked up many times. The gene calls are TRBV11-2 and TRBJ2-2; 8 bases are shared with TRBD2. CDR1 and CDR2 (germline): SGHAT, FQNNGV. The CDR3 has 17 amino acids. V lost 5 bases and J lost 3; bases outside the gene matches: 11. The CDR3 DNA sequence: TGTGCCAGCAGCCCAAGGGCGGGGGGAGGGCACACCGGGGAGCTGTTTTTT. Translated: CASSPRAGGGHTGELFF.

On this clonotype itself: A much larger clonotype is one base distant, so this may be a read error. This chain joins TRBV6-1 and TRBJ2-5; the D is unclear. CDR3 length: 12 amino acids. The germline V gene has CDR1 MNHNS and CDR2 SASEGT. The CDR3 spells CASTAEQEAQYF. As DNA, the CDR3 is TGTGCCAGCACGGCAGAACAAGAGGCCCAGTACTTC.

Concerning this clonotype itself: Since a much larger clone is just one base distant, this may be a read error. Since the CDR3 does not end with the conserved phenylalanine or tryptophan, this likely comes from a read error. V is TRBV6-1 and J is TRBJ2-1, with D perhaps being TRBD1 or TRBD2 (6 bases each). The V end lost 8 bases, the J end lost 8 bases, and 19 bases lay between the germline ends. The CDR3 is 14 residues long. Looked up from germline, CDR1 is MNHNS and CDR2 is SASEGT. CDR3 nucleotide sequence: TGTGCCAGCGTCTCCGCGGGACACCCCTATGAGCAGTTCCTC. Amino acid sequence: CASVSAGHPYEQFL.

Regarding this clonotype: Because it lacks the conserved phenylalanine or tryptophan at the end, this CDR3 is likely a read error. V is TRBV11-2 and J is TRBJ2-5; either TRBD1 or TRBD2 may supply D (5 bases each). Germline CDR1 and CDR2: SGHAT and FQNNGV. There are 15 residues in the CDR3. Trimming stripped 3 bases from V and 4 bases from J, with 15 bases between. The CDR3 nucleotides are TGTGCCAGCAGCTTCGGCAGCAATGGGGGAGAGACCCAGTACTTA. Amino acid sequence: CASSFGSNGGETQYL.

The chain employs TRBV11-2 and TRBJ2-2; TRBD2 agrees at 8 bases. Germline V lookup: CDR1 SGHAT, CDR2 FQNNGV. V lost 1 base, J lost 6 bases, and 10 bases stayed unmatched. This CDR3 has 17 residues. CDR3 loop: CASSLAPLAGSAGELFF. The DNA of the CDR3 is TGTGCCAGCAGCTTAGCCCCCTTAGCGGGAAGTGCCGGGGAGCTGTTTTTT.

The chain employs TRBV28 and TRBJ2-1, with TRBD1 matching 9 bases. The CDR3 is made up of 14 amino acids. J gave up 6 bases and V 6 bases, and 6 bases lay outside the gene matches. Germline V lookup: CDR1 MDHEN, CDR2 SYDVKM. The CDR3 spells CASRGQGNFNEQFF. The CDR3 nucleotides are TGTGCCAGCAGGGGACAGGGAAACTTCAATGAGCAGTTCTTC.

Comment on this clonotype: A read error is possible here, since a much larger clone lies one base away. This chain connects TRBV5-6 to TRBJ2-7; 8 nucleotides align to TRBD1. The germline CDR1 and CDR2 sequences are SGHDT and YYEEEE. This CDR3 region has 17 residues. The trim removed 4 bases at V and 3 bases at J, leaving 15 bases unmatched. CDR3 DNA sequence: TGTGCCAGCAGCCTCAGACAGGGGCCCCCCACGGTCTACGAGCAGTACTTC. This sequence encodes CASSLRQGPPTVYEQYF.